Sequencing of this TCR beta chain was carried out in a study of T-cell memory formation after mild COVID-19. CDR3 length: 14 residues. Trimming took off 4 bases at V and 4 bases at J, with 11 bases between the two ends. Germline values: CDR1 SEHNR, CDR2 FQNEAQ (reference sequence). TCRdb re-called the 5' RACE reads through MiXCR, storing one row per CDR3 protein. The data hold some 300,000 distinct CDR3 sequences, with 20% to 25% observed a single time. The chain employs TRBV7-9 and TRBJ1-5; D possibly corresponds to TRBD1 (5 bases). The sequence was obtained from a man in his late teens or twenties who had mild COVID-19 (a few samples of this study predate the infection). Cell type and time point are not known. Sequenced material: PBMCs or a T cell subset sorted from them (not recorded which). CDR3: CASSSGTNNQPQHF. For the CDR3, the DNA is TGTGCCAGCAGCTCAGGGACCAATAATCAGCCCCAGCATTTT.